A single sample is the source of the 18 T cell receptor beta chains below, sequenced in a study of blood T cell repertoires in COVID-19. Data came from immunoSEQ multiplex PCR; TCRdb stores just in-frame clones and leaves some out. Seen here are about 250,000 clones, over 75% observed once, and the top ten hold 2% to 3%. The sample comprised PBMCs or T cells enriched from blood (not recorded which). The source is a woman aged 18-30 years who had recovered from COVID-19.

The chain carries TRBV24-1 and TRBJ2-3; 8 bases are a match to TRBD1. Per the germline V gene, CDR1 is KGHDR and CDR2 is SFDVKD. V lost 5 bases, J lost 3 bases, and 6 bases stayed unmatched. The CDR3 runs 15 residues. The CDR3 nucleotides are TGTGCCACCAGTGCCCCAAGGACAGGGACAGATACGCAGTATTTT. Protein sequence: CATSAPRTGTDTQYF.

The rearrangement links TRBV5-5 to TRBJ1-5; no definite D call. The CDR3 consists of 13 residues. The V gene lost 0 bases and the J gene lost 4 bases, with 5 bases spanning the gap. Germline V gives CDR1 SGHKS, CDR2 YYEKEE (reference sequence). The chain's CDR3 is CASSLGRNQPQHF. The DNA of the CDR3 is TGTGCCAGCAGCTTGGGGCGGAATCAGCCCCAGCATTTT.

J is TRBJ1-1 and V is TRBV14; TRBD1 aligns across 9 bases. The germline gives CDR1 SGHDN, CDR2 FVKESK. The J segment lost 1 base and the V segment lost 4 bases, leaving 4 bases of the junction unmatched. The CDR3 sequence is 15 residues long. The CDR3, as DNA: TGTGCCAGCAGCCCGAGACAGGGGGGGAACACTGAAGCTTTCTTT. Translated: CASSPRQGGNTEAFF.

The CDR3 DNA is TGTGCCATCAGTGACTACGAGGAGCAGTACTTC. This gives the protein CAISDYEEQYF. This sequence joins TRBV10-3 and TRBJ2-7, with D unclear. The ends were cut back, 3 bases at V and 7 bases at J, with 7 bases in the middle. This CDR3 has 11 residues. Germline-derived CDR1 and CDR2 are ENHRY and SYGVKD.

This chain links TRBV28 with TRBJ2-5; 7 bases are a match to TRBD2. V shed 7 bases, J shed 1 base, and the junction held 6 bases outside the gene matches. The length of the CDR3 is 14 residues. CDR1 is MDHEN and CDR2 is SYDVKM in the germline V gene. The CDR3 reads CASTGGGRQETQYF. CDR3 coding DNA: TGTGCCAGCACTGGCGGGGGACGCCAAGAGACCCAGTACTTC.

The chain has TRBV19 and TRBJ1-3, with D unclear. With 8 bases removed from V and 0 bases from J, the gap between germline ends came to 11 bases. There are 14 residues in the CDR3. Germline lookup yields CDR1 LNHDA and CDR2 SQIVND (reference sequence). CDR3 in amino acids: CASATGSSGNTIYF. CDR3 coding DNA: TGTGCCAGTGCGACCGGGAGCTCTGGAAACACCATATATTTT.

This clone showed up just once. V gene TRBV4-1 combines with J gene TRBJ1-6, with a possible D match to TRBD1 (5 bases). There are 12 residues in the CDR3. Germline-derived CDR1 and CDR2 are MGHRA and YSYEKL. The V end was cut by 4 bases, the J end by 9 bases, with 7 bases between. CDR3 nucleotides: TGCGCCAGCAGCCCAGGGTCTTCACCCCTCCACTTT. Encoded protein: CASSPGSSPLHF.

The V and J genes are TRBV28 and TRBJ1-6; 10 bases fit TRBD1. CDR3 length: 14 amino acids. J lost 12 bases, V lost 1 base, and 3 bases had no gene match. Per germline, CDR1 MDHEN and CDR2 SYDVKM. This chain's CDR3 is CASSLSDRGRPLHF. The CDR3 coding sequence is TGTGCCAGCAGTTTATCCGACAGGGGGCGACCCCTCCACTTT.

This clone was found a few times. The genes are TRBV3-1 (or the pseudogene TRBV3-2) and TRBJ1-1, with D possibly TRBD1 on 5 matching bases. V lost 1 base and J 4 bases, leaving 10 bases between the germline ends. The germline V gene has CDR1 LGHDT and CDR2 YNNKEL (reference sequence). CDR3 length equals 14 residues. The DNA for the CDR3 is TGTGCCAGCAGCCAAGCTGGGGCCCCCACTGAAGCTTTCTTT. This gives the protein CASSQAGAPTEAFF.

The chain combines TRBV19 with TRBJ1-5; D is ambiguous. Trimming left V 7 bases short and J 8 bases short, with 18 bases between. The CDR3 is made up of 14 amino acids. CDR1 is LNHDA, CDR2 SQIVND, per germline (reference sequence). This chain's CDR3 is CASTEQFSGEPQHF. The CDR3 nucleotides are TGTGCCAGTACGGAACAATTTAGTGGAGAGCCCCAGCATTTT.

This chain connects TRBV6-5 to TRBJ1-1; 9 bases are shared with TRBD1. Germline CDR1 and CDR2: MNHEY and SVGAGI. Germline trimming cut 6 bases from V and 3 bases from J; bases unmatched to any gene: 5. This CDR3 has 14 residues. The CDR3 nucleotides are TGTGCCAGCAGCCTACAGGGGGCCGACACTGAAGCTTTCTTT. It translates to CASSLQGADTEAFF.

This clone occurred many times. This chain joins TRBV3-1 (or the pseudogene TRBV3-2) and TRBJ2-2; D unresolved. The CDR3 extends over 14 amino acids. The germline gives CDR1 LGHDT, CDR2 YNNKEL (reference sequence). Between the trimmed V and J ends, which lost 2 bases and 5 bases, there was a span of 9 bases. In nucleotides, the CDR3 is TGTGCCAGCAGCCAAACAATGCGGACCGGGGAGCTGTTTTTT. It encodes CASSQTMRTGELFF.

This clone has a single count. The CDR3 loop is CASSQDYLRGGPYNEQFF. DNA of the CDR3: TGCGCCAGCAGCCAAGACTACTTGCGTGGGGGCCCGTACAATGAGCAGTTCTTC. The chain employs TRBV4-1 and TRBJ2-1; maybe TRBD1 (6 bases). The V gene lost 0 bases and the J gene lost 4 bases, with 19 bases spanning the gap. This CDR3 is 18 amino acids long. Germline V gene data show CDR1 as MGHRA and CDR2 as YSYEKL.

The chain is built from TRBV20-1 and TRBJ2-3; maybe TRBD2 (7 bases). The CDR3 has 14 amino acids. CDR1 is DFQATT, CDR2 SNEGSKA, per germline (reference sequence). V lost 3 bases and J 1 base, leaving 11 bases between the germline ends. The CDR3 loop is CSASEGGGTDTQYF. CDR3 sequence (DNA): TGCAGTGCTAGTGAGGGGGGGGGCACAGATACGCAGTATTTT.

V gene TRBV6-1 combines with J gene TRBJ1-3; D remains unclear. V gave up 0 bases and J gave up 2 bases, with 5 bases separating them. Germline V gene data show CDR1 as MNHNS and CDR2 as SASEGT. The CDR3 covers 14 residues. The CDR3 loop is CASSEAIPGNTIYF. In DNA, the CDR3 is TGTGCCAGCAGTGAAGCTATCCCTGGAAACACCATATATTTT.

This chain uses TRBV28 with TRBJ1-5; D is uncertain. Germline V gene sequence: CDR1 MDHEN, CDR2 SYDVKM. V was trimmed by 6 bases and J by 6 bases, leaving 9 bases between them. The CDR3 has 12 amino acids. CDR3 residues: CASSPVSQPQHF. In nucleotides, the CDR3 is TGTGCCAGCAGCCCCGTTAGTCAGCCCCAGCATTTT.

The chain joins TRBV5-5 to TRBJ1-2; D unclear. The germline V and J ends were trimmed by 0 bases and 4 bases, with 7 bases remaining between them. The CDR3 consists of 13 residues. The germline gives CDR1 SGHKS, CDR2 YYEKEE (reference sequence). The CDR3 region has the DNA TGTGCCAGCAGCTTGGGAGTGAGCTATGGCTACACCTTC. It is translated as CASSLGVSYGYTF.

The chain uses TRBV2 and TRBJ2-7; D unresolved. V was cut by 6 bases and J by 3 bases, with 9 bases left in between. Per germline, CDR1 SNHLY and CDR2 FYNNEI. CDR3 length equals 12 residues. CDR3 nucleotides: TGTGCCAGCAGGGCTGACATCTACGAGCAGTACTTC. This gives the protein CASRADIYEQYF. Drawing the rest from reference TRBV2 and TRBJ2-7, the complete variable domain is EPEVTQTPSHQVTQMGQEVILRCVPISNHLYFYWYRQILGQKVEFLVSFYNNEISEKSEIFDDQFSVERPDGSNFTLKIRSTKLEDSAMYFCASRADIYEQYFGPGTRLTVT.